One and the same sample provided the 22 T cell receptor beta chains below, sequenced in a study of T cell responses to AZD1222 COVID-19 vaccine. TCRdb's table, derived via immunoSEQ multiplex PCR, lists solely in-frame clones and lacks some. The sample carries nearly 110,000 clones, around 90% recorded once. The sequencing used peripheral blood, collected 28 days after the second AZD1222 dose. The receptors derive from an adult who received the AZD1222 COVID-19 vaccine.

The chain is built from TRBV19 and TRBJ2-1; a possible D gene is TRBD2 (5 bases). Germline V CDR1 and CDR2: LNHDA, SQIVND (reference sequence). Trimming shortened V by 5 bases and J by 0 bases, and 8 bases separated the two germline ends. This CDR3 contains 14 residues. The CDR3 loop reads CASSRGTSYNEQFF. The CDR3 coding sequence is TGTGCCAGTAGTCGGGGAACCTCCTACAATGAGCAGTTCTTC.

The chain combines TRBV11-2 with TRBJ2-7; TRBD1 might be the D (5 bases). From germline, CDR1 is SGHAT and CDR2 FQNNGV. This CDR3 has 13 residues. Trimming left V 2 bases short and J 2 bases short, with 7 bases between. CDR3 bases: TGTGCCAGCAGCTTACAGGGCGCCTACGAGCAGTACTTC. Residues: CASSLQGAYEQYF.

V and J are TRBV5-1 and TRBJ2-2; D unresolved. V was clipped by 4 bases and J by 2 bases, with 9 bases between them. The length of the CDR3 is 14 residues. Germline CDR1 reads SGHRS; CDR2 reads YFSETQ. The CDR3 spells CASSPLTNTGELFF. The CDR3 DNA is TGCGCCAGCAGCCCCCTGACCAACACCGGGGAGCTGTTTTTT.

The CDR3 DNA reads as TGTGCCAGCAGCCCGAGGGGGACAGCGTCCTACGAGCAGTACTTC. Translation gives CASSPRGTASYEQYF. The chain joins TRBV7-6 to TRBJ2-7; 7 bases are a match to TRBD1. V gave up 5 bases and J gave up 1 base; unmatched junction bases: 8. The CDR3 covers 15 residues. The germline CDR1 and CDR2 sequences are SGHVS and FNYEAQ. Full variable domain (rest looked up from reference TRBV7-6 and TRBJ2-7): GAGVSQSPRYKVTKRGQDVALRCDPISGHVSLYWYRQALGQGPEFLTYFNYEAQQDKSGLPNDRFSAERPEGSISTLTIQRTEQRDSAMYRCASSPRGTASYEQYFGPGTRLTVT.

This chain connects TRBV18 to TRBJ1-1, with a weak D call TRBD1 (5 bases). V was trimmed by 1 base and J by 1 base, leaving 10 bases between them. Germline assignment: CDR1 KGHSH and CDR2 LQKENI. This CDR3 has 15 amino acids. CDR3 protein: CASSPQGAENTEAFF. CDR3 nucleotide sequence: TGTGCCAGCTCACCACAAGGGGCCGAGAACACTGAAGCTTTCTTT. Together with reference TRBV18 and TRBJ1-1, the CDR3 gives the full variable domain: NAGVMQNPRHLVRRRGQEARLRCSPMKGHSHVYWYRQLPEEGLKFMVYLQKENIIDESGMPKERFSAEFPKEGPSILRIQQVVRGDSAAYFCASSPQGAENTEAFFGQGTRLTVV.

This chain uses TRBV5-8 with TRBJ2-3; 9 positions match TRBD1. Germline V gives CDR1 SGHTS, CDR2 YDEGEE. CDR3 length equals 15 residues. V dropped 4 bases and J dropped 7; count of bases not matched to a gene: 10. The CDR3 nucleotides read TGTGCCAGCAGCAGCGAACAGGGGGCGGTAAATACGCAGTATTTT. Translation gives CASSSEQGAVNTQYF.

A remark on this clone: This same CDR3 is encoded by further DNA sequences in the sample. The chain has TRBV12-3 or TRBV12-4 and TRBJ1-1, with D tentatively TRBD1 (5 bases). The CDR3 contains 13 residues. V was clipped by 3 bases and J by 1 base, with 6 bases between them. Written as DNA, the CDR3 is TGTGCCAGCAGTTTGCAGGGGAACACTGAAGCTTTCTTT. Its translation is CASSLQGNTEAFF.

The chain recombines TRBV29-1 with TRBJ2-1; 7 bases map to TRBD2. CDR3 length: 13 residues. V was pared by 6 bases and J by 8 bases, with 10 bases of the junction left unmatched. Germline CDR1 reads SQVTM; CDR2 reads ANQGSEA. This chain's CDR3 is CSVGLVISDEQFF. Here the CDR3 DNA reads TGCAGCGTAGGACTAGTCATTAGTGATGAGCAGTTCTTC.

This rearrangement joins TRBV10-1 to TRBJ2-1; 7 nucleotides align to TRBD2. After removal of 8 bases from V and 1 base from J, the junction contained 8 bases not matched to a gene. The germline gives CDR1 WNHNN, CDR2 SYGVQD (reference sequence). CDR3 length: 15 amino acids. The CDR3 region is CASGSAGESYNEQFF. In DNA form, the CDR3 reads TGCGCCAGCGGCTCGGCGGGGGAGTCCTACAATGAGCAGTTCTTC.

J is TRBJ2-3 and V is TRBV19; 12 nucleotides line up with TRBD2. Germline CDR1 is LNHDA and CDR2 is SQIVND (reference sequence). After removal of 3 bases from V and 3 bases from J, the junction contained 4 bases not matched to a gene. The CDR3 is 16 residues long. This CDR3 is CASSILAGGLTDTQYF. CDR3 DNA sequence: TGTGCCAGTAGTATCCTAGCGGGGGGGTTGACAGATACGCAGTATTTT.

The gene calls are TRBV5-1 and TRBJ1-1, with D possibly matching TRBD1 (6 bases). The CDR3 length is 12 residues. CDR1 is SGHRS, CDR2 YFSETQ, per germline. Trimming shortened V by 0 bases and J by 7 bases, and 7 bases separated the two germline ends. CDR3 in DNA: TGCGCCAGCAGCTTGGAGGGGGTTGAAGCTTTCTTT. Protein product: CASSLEGVEAFF. The full variable domain, completed using reference TRBV5-1 and TRBJ1-1, is KAGVTQTPRYLIKTRGQQVTLSCSPISGHRSVSWYQQTPGQGLQFLFEYFSETQRNKGNFPGRFSGRQFSNSRSEMNVSTLELGDSALYLCASSLEGVEAFFGQGTRLTVV.

The chain uses TRBV7-8 and TRBJ2-1, with 12 nucleotides matching TRBD2. V lost 1 base, J lost 4 bases, and 5 bases stayed unmatched. The length of the CDR3 is 17 residues. Germline V lookup: CDR1 SGHVS, CDR2 FQNEAQ. CDR3 sequence: CASSLGTSGGTYNEQFF. In DNA form, the CDR3 reads TGTGCCAGCAGCTTAGGCACTAGCGGGGGGACTTACAATGAGCAGTTCTTC. Full variable domain (rest looked up from reference TRBV7-8 and TRBJ2-1): GAGVSQSPRYKVAKRGQDVALRCDPISGHVSLFWYQQALGQGPEFLTYFQNEAQLDKSGLPSDRFFAERPEGSVSTLKIQRTQQEDSAVYLCASSLGTSGGTYNEQFFGPGTRLTVL.

J is TRBJ1-5 and V is TRBV11-2, with D perhaps TRBD1 (5 bases). Germline V gene lookup returns CDR1 SGHAT and CDR2 FQNNGV. CDR3 length: 13 residues. V gave up 6 bases and J gave up 4 bases, with 10 bases separating them. The CDR3 loop is CASSRGPNQPQHF. For the CDR3, the DNA is TGTGCCAGCAGTAGGGGCCCAAATCAGCCCCAGCATTTT. Full variable domain (remainder filled in from reference TRBV11-2 and TRBJ1-5): EAGVAQSPRYKIIEKRQSVAFWCNPISGHATLYWYQQILGQGPKLLIQFQNNGVVDDSQLPKDRFSAERLKGVDSTLKIQPAKLEDSAVYLCASSRGPNQPQHFGDGTRLSIL.

This clone has more than one count but fewer than ten. This sequence joins TRBV2 and TRBJ1-5; D remains unclear. The CDR3 loop spans 14 amino acids. The germline CDR1 and CDR2 sequences are SNHLY and FYNNEI. Trimming stripped 4 bases from V and 2 bases from J, with 9 bases between. This CDR3 reads CASSANSGNQPQHF. CDR3 sequence (DNA): TGTGCCAGCAGTGCCAATTCCGGCAATCAGCCCCAGCATTTT. Drawing the rest from reference TRBV2 and TRBJ1-5, the complete variable domain is EPEVTQTPSHQVTQMGQEVILRCVPISNHLYFYWYRQILGQKVEFLVSFYNNEISEKSEIFDDQFSVERPDGSNFTLKIRSTKLEDSAMYFCASSANSGNQPQHFGDGTRLSIL.

J is TRBJ2-3 and V is TRBV25-1, with D perhaps assigned TRBD1 or TRBD2 (6 bases each). Trimming stripped 6 bases from V and 0 bases from J, with 13 bases between. Germline CDR1 is MGHDK and CDR2 is SYGVNS. CDR3 length: 15 amino acids. The CDR3 sequence: CASSDGGRSTDTQYF. For the CDR3, the DNA is TGTGCCAGCAGCGACGGGGGCCGTAGCACAGATACGCAGTATTTT.

V and J are TRBV7-3 and TRBJ2-4, with D perhaps matching TRBD2 (6 bases). Trimming left V 6 bases short and J 1 base short, with 19 bases between. Germline V gene data show CDR1 as SGHTA and CDR2 as FQGTGA. CDR3 length: 17 residues. The CDR3: CASSQNGGVGAKNIQYF. In DNA form, the CDR3 reads TGTGCCAGCAGTCAAAACGGAGGGGTTGGGGCCAAAAACATTCAGTACTTC.

About this clone itself: This CDR3 is also generated by other DNA sequences in the sample. The DNA of the CDR3 is TGTGCCAGCAGCCCCTACAATGAGCAGTTCTTC. Translation gives CASSPYNEQFF. V usage is TRBV28 and J usage is TRBJ2-1; no definite D call. This CDR3 contains 11 residues. V was clipped by 6 bases and J by 2 bases, with 2 bases between them. Germline-derived CDR1 and CDR2 are MDHEN and SYDVKM.

The V and J genes are TRBV2 and TRBJ1-2; D unclear. The CDR3 contains 14 residues. V lost 4 bases and J lost 8, with 17 bases in between. The germline V gene encodes CDR1 SNHLY and CDR2 FYNNEI. This CDR3 reads CASSVSDTLGGYTF. In DNA, the CDR3 is TGTGCCAGCAGTGTCTCTGACACCTTGGGAGGCTACACCTTC.

V gene TRBV28 combines with J gene TRBJ1-2; no reliable D call. With 7 bases removed from V and 1 base from J, the gap between germline ends came to 10 bases. This CDR3 comprises 13 residues. Germline-derived CDR1 and CDR2 are MDHEN and SYDVKM. The CDR3 reads CASTPTLNYGYTF. CDR3 DNA: TGTGCCAGCACCCCGACCCTTAACTATGGCTACACCTTC.

The chain links TRBV18 to TRBJ1-5, with TRBD1 as a possible D gene (6 bases). Germline CDR1 reads KGHSH; CDR2 reads LQKENI. Deletions cut 4 bases from V and 4 bases from J, with 14 bases between. The length of the CDR3 is 15 residues. The CDR3, as DNA: TGTGCCAGCTCACTCCGGGACAACCCGAATCAGCCCCAGCATTTT. The encoded protein is CASSLRDNPNQPQHF.

CDR3 coding DNA: TGTGCCAGCAGCCGACCCCAGGGGTACCAAGAGACCCAGTACTTC. Its translation is CASSRPQGYQETQYF. The J gene is TRBJ2-5, the V gene TRBV5-4, with D possibly TRBD1 on 6 matching bases. Looked up from germline, CDR1 is SGHNT and CDR2 is YYREEE (reference sequence). CDR3 length: 15 amino acids. Trimming cost V 4 bases and J 0 bases, with 13 bases left between them.

The gene calls are TRBV19 and TRBJ1-4, with 7 positions matching TRBD1. V shed 5 bases, J shed 6 bases, and the junction held 9 bases outside the gene matches. The CDR3 sequence is 15 residues long. Germline V gene sequence: CDR1 LNHDA, CDR2 SQIVND (reference sequence). Here the CDR3 reads CASSSRQGDYEKLFF. DNA of the CDR3: TGTGCCAGTAGTTCCAGACAGGGCGACTATGAAAAACTGTTTTTT.